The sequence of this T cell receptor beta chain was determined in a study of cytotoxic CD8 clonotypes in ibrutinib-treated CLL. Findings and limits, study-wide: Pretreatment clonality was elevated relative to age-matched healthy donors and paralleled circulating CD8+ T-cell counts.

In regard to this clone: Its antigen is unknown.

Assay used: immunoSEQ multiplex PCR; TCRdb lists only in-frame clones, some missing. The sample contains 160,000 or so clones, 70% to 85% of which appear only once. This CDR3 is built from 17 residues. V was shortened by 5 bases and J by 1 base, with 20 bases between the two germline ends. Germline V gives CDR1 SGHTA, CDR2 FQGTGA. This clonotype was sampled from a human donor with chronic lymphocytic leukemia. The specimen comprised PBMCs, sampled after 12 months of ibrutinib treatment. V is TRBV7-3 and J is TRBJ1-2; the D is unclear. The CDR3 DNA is TGTGCCAGCAGCCTCAATCCCGACTTTAAGTTTAACTATGGCTACACCTTC. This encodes CASSLNPDFKFNYGYTF.